Here is one T cell receptor (beta chain) with its context. Its antigen is not known. This entry belongs to a study of cytomegalovirus exposure and HLA in healthy donors. Study-level results: The study put roughly 160 TCR beta chains on its list as cytomegalovirus-associated.

The V gene's germline CDR1 is SGHDT and CDR2 YYEEEE. The CDR3 is made up of 15 amino acids. V lost 4 bases, J lost 5 bases, and 9 bases stayed unmatched. Assay: immunoSEQ multiplex PCR; the TCRdb copy retains only in-frame clones and omits some. The sample consists of about 140,000 clones, roughly four fifths of them appearing once. Separation from the roughly 670-subject first cohort characterized the roughly 110-subject validation cohort, to which the donors belonged. V gene TRBV5-6 combines with J gene TRBJ2-5, with TRBD1 matching over 9 bases. The receptor's source is a young woman in good health and CMV-seronegative. The sequencing input was PBMCs. The CDR3 DNA follows: TGTGCCAGCAGCGCACCGGGACAGGGCGGGGAGACCCAGTACTTC. It codes for CASSAPGQGGETQYF.